The clone carrying this T cell receptor beta chain was seen once. What it binds is unknown. Mixed lymphocyte reaction cells underwent less than 7 days of coculture at 37°C. TCRdb keeps only in-frame clones here, not all; method: immunoSEQ multiplex PCR. The repertoire holds approximately 9,700 clones, with about 40% as singletons. This specimen belongs to a study of siplizumab effects on memory and regulatory T cells. Trimming took off 1 base at V and 10 bases at J, with 11 bases between the two ends. This CDR3 is 13 amino acids long. Looked up from germline, CDR1 is SGHNT and CDR2 is YENEEA. Sequenced material: CFSE-low (dividing) CD8+ T cells sorted from an allogeneic mixed lymphocyte reaction. The chain combines TRBV11-3 with TRBJ2-1, with D perhaps matching TRBD2 (7 bases). This receptor was obtained from a human donor in good health; the cells came from an allogeneic mixed lymphocyte reaction. The CDR3 coding sequence is TGTGCCAGCAGCTTAGTTTCGGGGGGCGAGCAGTTCTTC. It translates to CASSLVSGGEQFF.